The rows below give T cell receptor beta chains drawn from one sample of a study of T-cell reconstitution after alpha-beta-depleted transplantation in children. TCRdb reanalysed the PCR reads using MiXCR and keeps one entry per CDR3 protein. The sample includes 300,000 to 400,000 distinct CDR3 sequences, about an eighth of them seen just once. Specimen: PBMCs, collected from the stem cell graft. Receptor source: a human donor who donated a stem cell graft to a child with Fanconi anemia. CDR3s include the opening cysteine and the closing phenylalanine or tryptophan. A D gene is named only where the DNA matches it firmly. Clone size is not always given. Where it is, it says once, few, many or a class for expanded clones.

v_call: TRBV20-1; d_call: NA; clone_size: many; j_call: TRBJ1-1; cdr3_aa: CSASPWSPDEAFF; cdr3_nt: TGCAGTGCTTCCCCATGGAGCCCGGATGAAGCTTTCTTT
v_call: TRBV7-8; d_call: TRBD2; clone_size: many; j_call: TRBJ2-5; cdr3_aa: CASSLLATGGNQETQYF; cdr3_nt: TGTGCCAGCAGCTTACTTGCAACGGGAGGGAACCAAGAGACCCAGTACTTC
v_call: TRBV6-2/TRBV6-3; d_call: NA; clone_size: many; j_call: TRBJ2-6; cdr3_aa: CASMHSGANVLTF; cdr3_nt: TGTGCCAGCATGCATTCTGGGGCCAACGTCCTGACTTTC
v_call: TRBV7-8; d_call: NA; clone_size: NA; j_call: TRBJ1-1; cdr3_aa: CASSYRKVLTIDTEAFF; cdr3_nt: TGTGCCAGCAGCTACAGAAAGGTCCTCACTATAGACACTGAAGCTTTCTTT
v_call: TRBV27; d_call: NA; clone_size: NA; j_call: TRBJ1-1; cdr3_aa: CASSLNRAGTEAFF; cdr3_nt: TGTGCCAGCAGTTTAAATAGGGCGGGCACTGAAGCTTTCTTT
v_call: TRBV12-3/TRBV12-4; d_call: NA; clone_size: few; j_call: TRBJ2-2; cdr3_aa: CASSTGTGELFF; cdr3_nt: TGTGCCAGCAGTACAGGGACCGGGGAGCTGTTTTTT
v_call: TRBV12-3/TRBV12-4; d_call: NA; clone_size: NA; j_call: TRBJ2-2; cdr3_aa: CASSSGFGELFF; cdr3_nt: TGTGCCAGCAGTTCAGGTTTCGGGGAGCTGTTTTTT
v_call: TRBV6-2/TRBV6-3; d_call: NA; clone_size: many; j_call: TRBJ1-5; cdr3_aa: CASSYTGNNQPQHF; cdr3_nt: TGTGCCAGCAGTTACACAGGTAACAATCAGCCCCAGCATTTT
v_call: TRBV7-2; d_call: NA; clone_size: NA; j_call: TRBJ1-3; cdr3_aa: CASSLRGPSGNTIYF; cdr3_nt: TGTGCCAGCAGCTTAAGGGGCCCATCTGGAAACACCATATATTTT
v_call: TRBV27; d_call: TRBD2; clone_size: once; j_call: TRBJ2-1; cdr3_aa: CASSTVAGESYNEQFF; cdr3_nt: TGTGCCAGCAGTACCGTAGCGGGGGAGTCCTACAATGAGCAGTTCTTC
v_call: TRBV12-3/TRBV12-4; d_call: NA; clone_size: NA; j_call: TRBJ1-5; cdr3_aa: CASSEARASGQPQHF; cdr3_nt: TGTGCCAGCAGTGAGGCGCGGGCATCAGGTCAGCCCCAGCATTTT
v_call: TRBV20-1; d_call: NA; clone_size: NA; j_call: TRBJ1-1; cdr3_aa: CSAPSSGGPEAFF; cdr3_nt: TGCAGTGCTCCTTCCTCCGGGGGCCCTGAAGCTTTCTTT
v_call: TRBV5-1; d_call: TRBD1; clone_size: NA; j_call: TRBJ2-5; cdr3_aa: CASSLTPGQAQETQYF; cdr3_nt: TGCGCCAGCAGCTTGACTCCGGGACAGGCCCAAGAGACCCAGTACTTC
v_call: TRBV28; d_call: TRBD1; clone_size: few; j_call: TRBJ2-3; cdr3_aa: CASSKRQGDTQYF; cdr3_nt: TGTGCCAGCAGCAAACGACAGGGCGATACGCAGTATTTT
v_call: TRBV7-9; d_call: NA; clone_size: many; j_call: TRBJ1-1; cdr3_aa: CASSWDKNTEAFF; cdr3_nt: TGTGCCAGCAGCTGGGACAAAAACACTGAAGCTTTCTTT
v_call: TRBV19; d_call: NA; clone_size: few; j_call: TRBJ1-5; cdr3_aa: CASSISGRTNQPQHF; cdr3_nt: TGTGCCAGTAGTATATCAGGCAGGACGAATCAGCCCCAGCATTTT
v_call: TRBV27; d_call: NA; clone_size: many; j_call: TRBJ1-1; cdr3_aa: CASTQSGLAGTEAFF; cdr3_nt: TGTGCCAGCACCCAATCCGGCTTGGCCGGTACTGAAGCTTTCTTT
v_call: TRBV18; d_call: TRBD2; clone_size: NA; j_call: TRBJ2-1; cdr3_aa: CASSVGLDPRLGEQFF; cdr3_nt: TGTGCCAGCTCGGTGGGACTAGACCCCCGTCTAGGTGAGCAGTTCTTC
v_call: TRBV6-2/TRBV6-3; d_call: NA; clone_size: NA; j_call: TRBJ2-2; cdr3_aa: CASSYTPNTGELFF; cdr3_nt: TGTGCCAGCAGTTATACCCCGAACACCGGGGAGCTGTTTTTT
v_call: TRBV5-1; d_call: TRBD2; clone_size: few; j_call: TRBJ2-5; cdr3_aa: CASSRTSGEGETQYF; cdr3_nt: TGCGCCAGCAGCAGGACTAGCGGGGAGGGTGAGACCCAGTACTTC
v_call: TRBV18; d_call: TRBD1; clone_size: many; j_call: TRBJ1-1; cdr3_aa: CASSPGTGDTEAFF; cdr3_nt: TGTGCCAGCTCACCCGGGACAGGGGACACTGAAGCTTTCTTT
v_call: TRBV5-1; d_call: NA; clone_size: NA; j_call: TRBJ2-5; cdr3_aa: CASSLYGQQETQYF; cdr3_nt: TGCGCCAGCAGCTTGTACGGACAGCAAGAGACCCAGTACTTC
v_call: TRBV6-5; d_call: NA; clone_size: NA; j_call: TRBJ2-1; cdr3_aa: CASSYSVGLYNEQFF; cdr3_nt: TGTGCCAGCAGTTATTCGGTCGGGTTATACAATGAGCAGTTCTTC
v_call: TRBV5-1; d_call: TRBD1; clone_size: many; j_call: TRBJ1-6; cdr3_aa: CASSPETGAPNSPLHF; cdr3_nt: TGCGCCAGCAGCCCGGAGACAGGGGCCCCGAATTCACCCCTCCACTTT
v_call: TRBV20-1; d_call: TRBD1; clone_size: NA; j_call: TRBJ1-1; cdr3_aa: CSAYRGHTEAFF; cdr3_nt: TGCAGTGCCTACAGGGGGCACACTGAAGCTTTCTTT
v_call: TRBV4-3; d_call: TRBD2; clone_size: NA; j_call: TRBJ2-4; cdr3_aa: CASSQGTSGGLPYGIQYF; cdr3_nt: TGCGCCAGCAGCCAAGGGACTAGCGGGGGCTTACCATATGGCATTCAGTACTTC
v_call: TRBV5-1; d_call: NA; clone_size: NA; j_call: TRBJ1-4; cdr3_aa: CASSLVFGGEKLFF; cdr3_nt: TGCGCCAGCAGCTTGGTGTTCGGGGGTGAAAAACTGTTTTTT
v_call: TRBV6-2/TRBV6-3; d_call: NA; clone_size: NA; j_call: TRBJ1-3; cdr3_aa: CASSRDGLSGNTIYF; cdr3_nt: TGTGCCAGCAGTCGGGATGGCCTCTCTGGAAACACCATATATTTT
v_call: TRBV5-8; d_call: TRBD2; clone_size: NA; j_call: TRBJ2-3; cdr3_aa: CASSLAGTGGPDTQYF; cdr3_nt: TGTGCCAGCAGCTTGGCCGGGACGGGGGGGCCCGATACGCAGTATTTT
v_call: TRBV5-5; d_call: NA; clone_size: few; j_call: TRBJ1-5; cdr3_aa: CASALQWGGNQPQHF; cdr3_nt: TGTGCCAGCGCCCTACAGTGGGGAGGCAATCAGCCCCAGCATTTT
v_call: TRBV7-8; d_call: NA; clone_size: NA; j_call: TRBJ2-2; cdr3_aa: CASSYRGSGITGELFF; cdr3_nt: TGTGCCAGCAGCTACCGAGGTTCAGGGATCACCGGGGAGCTGTTTTTT
v_call: TRBV2; d_call: NA; clone_size: NA; j_call: TRBJ2-7; cdr3_aa: CASSDAAGGYEQYF; cdr3_nt: TGTGCCAGCAGTGACGCTGCAGGTGGCTACGAGCAGTACTTC
v_call: TRBV14; d_call: NA; clone_size: few; j_call: TRBJ2-5; cdr3_aa: CASSLGGARETQYF; cdr3_nt: TGTGCCAGCAGCCTCGGCGGGGCGAGAGAGACCCAGTACTTC
v_call: TRBV6-5; d_call: NA; clone_size: many; j_call: TRBJ1-1; cdr3_aa: CASSYSTIGTEAFF; cdr3_nt: TGTGCCAGCAGTTACTCTACAATCGGGACTGAAGCTTTCTTT
v_call: TRBV20-1; d_call: NA; clone_size: many; j_call: TRBJ2-7; cdr3_aa: CSARVRDMEQYF; cdr3_nt: TGCAGTGCTAGAGTCCGGGACATGGAGCAGTACTTC
v_call: TRBV7-2; d_call: NA; clone_size: many; j_call: TRBJ2-1; cdr3_aa: CASSLDWSSYNEQFF; cdr3_nt: TGTGCCAGCAGTTTAGACTGGAGCTCCTACAATGAGCAGTTCTTC
v_call: TRBV29-1; d_call: NA; clone_size: few; j_call: TRBJ1-4; cdr3_aa: CSGSWREGEKLFF; cdr3_nt: TGCAGCGGTTCCTGGCGCGAGGGTGAAAAACTGTTTTTT
v_call: TRBV29-1; d_call: NA; clone_size: few; j_call: TRBJ1-1; cdr3_aa: CSVADGGYTEAFF; cdr3_nt: TGCAGCGTTGCTGATGGCGGTTACACTGAAGCTTTCTTT
v_call: TRBV20-1; d_call: NA; clone_size: NA; j_call: TRBJ1-5; cdr3_aa: CSAPQGWGSNQPQHF; cdr3_nt: TGCAGTGCTCCACAGGGATGGGGAAGCAATCAGCCCCAGCATTTT
v_call: TRBV12-3/TRBV12-4; d_call: NA; clone_size: NA; j_call: TRBJ1-2; cdr3_aa: CASSWTAYGYTF; cdr3_nt: TGTGCCAGCAGTTGGACAGCCTATGGCTACACCTTC
v_call: TRBV6-5; d_call: NA; clone_size: many; j_call: TRBJ1-6; cdr3_aa: CASSWGVNSPLHF; cdr3_nt: TGTGCCAGCAGTTGGGGGGTTAATTCACCCCTCCACTTT